This note documents a single T cell receptor beta chain sequence. Its target is not known. Using immunoSEQ multiplex PCR, the repertoire was profiled, and TCRdb retains in-frame clones only, with some absent. The repertoire holds tens of thousands of clones, with approximately 95% as singletons. J was trimmed by 7 bases and V by 3 bases; bases with no gene match: 11. The CDR3 loop spans 15 amino acids. Germline V gives CDR1 MNHEY, CDR2 SMNVEV (reference sequence). These data are taken from a study of siplizumab effects on memory and regulatory T cells. Study results and limitations: Only a minority of proliferating CD4+ or CD8+ clones had an assignable naive or memory phenotype, with roughly 75-97% lacking one. Naive T cells were seemingly more diverse than memory cells, and major contributions to the alloresponse seemed to be made by them. Mappable alloreactive CD4+ clones averaged roughly 69% Treg-derived with siplizumab versus around 25% in controls. It was never confirmed that proliferating Tregs from siplizumab cultures were suppressive.

Sequences were obtained from CD8+ T cells sorted from blood. The clonotype comes from a human donor in good health. This chain joins TRBV27 and TRBJ2-7; 8 nucleotides align to TRBD2. The CDR3 loop is CASSFTTSARGEQYF. In DNA form, the CDR3 reads TGTGCCAGCAGTTTTACGACTAGCGCGAGGGGTGAGCAGTACTTC.